One sample yielded the 14 T cell receptor beta chains listed below, sequenced in a study of T cell responses to AZD1222 COVID-19 vaccine. Clones were sequenced by immunoSEQ multiplex PCR, and TCRdb holds only the in-frame ones, with some missing. The data show about 160,000 clones, roughly 94% seen once. The specimen comprised peripheral blood, sampled 28 days after the second AZD1222 dose. These receptors came from an adult who received the AZD1222 COVID-19 vaccine.

The V and J genes are TRBV7-9 and TRBJ2-7; D gene unclear. The germline V gene encodes CDR1 SEHNR and CDR2 FQNEAQ (reference sequence). V shed 5 bases and J shed 3 bases, with 8 bases lying between them. The CDR3 loop spans 12 amino acids. CDR3 in amino acids: CASSQGVYEQYF. Here the CDR3 DNA reads TGTGCCAGCAGCCAAGGAGTCTACGAGCAGTACTTC. Complete variable domain (other parts from reference TRBV7-9 and TRBJ2-7): DTGVSQNPRHKITKRGQNVTFRCDPISEHNRLYWYRQTLGQGPEFLTYFQNEAQLEKSRLLSDRFSAERPKGSFSTLEIQRTEQGDSAMYLCASSQGVYEQYFGPGTRLTVT.

This chain uses TRBV30 with TRBJ1-3; D remains ambiguous. This CDR3 has 14 amino acids. Germline V gives CDR1 GTSNPN, CDR2 SVGIG (reference sequence). Trimming stripped 1 base from V and 8 bases from J, with 15 bases between. The CDR3 loop is CAWSAGHTMDTIYF. The CDR3 region has the DNA TGTGCCTGGAGTGCCGGGCATACTATGGACACCATATATTTT.

Comments on this clone: This CDR3 is also generated by other DNA sequences in the sample. This chain joins TRBV28 and TRBJ1-2; D is uncertain. The V gene lost 3 bases and the J gene lost 0 bases, with 8 bases spanning the gap. CDR3 size: 14 residues. Germline-derived CDR1 and CDR2 are MDHEN and SYDVKM. CDR3 region: CASSLDGTNYGYTF. CDR3 nucleotide sequence: TGTGCCAGCAGTTTGGACGGTACTAACTATGGCTACACCTTC.

V gene TRBV7-2 combines with J gene TRBJ1-4; D might be TRBD1 (6 bases). V was shortened by 0 bases and J by 7 bases, with 9 bases between the two germline ends. This CDR3 region has 14 residues. Germline V gene lookup returns CDR1 SGHTA and CDR2 FQGNSA. The DNA for the CDR3 is TGTGCCAGCAGCTTAGCGGGGGCTGGTGAAAAACTGTTTTTT. Translating it yields CASSLAGAGEKLFF.

V and J are TRBV9 and TRBJ2-6; no reliable D call. V dropped 0 bases and J dropped 0 bases, with 10 bases sitting between them. CDR3 size: 17 residues. CDR1 SGDLS and CDR2 YYNGEE come from the germline V gene. CDR3 in DNA: TGTGCCAGCAGCGTAGTAACCGGACGCTCTGGGGCCAACGTCCTGACTTTC. It translates to CASSVVTGRSGANVLTF.

This rearrangement joins TRBV3-1 (or the pseudogene TRBV3-2) to TRBJ2-2; no firm D call. V shed 4 bases and J shed 3 bases, with 15 bases lying between them. The length of the CDR3 is 16 residues. CDR1 is LGHDT, CDR2 YNNKEL, per germline (reference sequence). As DNA, the CDR3 is TGTGCCAGCAGCCGAGTAGGCAACCTCTACACCGGGGAGCTGTTTTTT. Translating gives CASSRVGNLYTGELFF.

This rearrangement joins TRBV5-1 to TRBJ2-1, with 7 bases that match TRBD2. CDR3 length equals 16 residues. Unmatched junction bases numbered 5, after V lost 2 bases and J lost 0 bases. The V gene's germline CDR1 is SGHRS and CDR2 YFSETQ. The CDR3 bases are TGCGCCAGCAGCTTTTCTAGCGGAAGCTCCTACAATGAGCAGTTCTTC. It yields the protein CASSFSSGSSYNEQFF.

The chain uses TRBV28 and TRBJ2-7; 15 positions match TRBD2. This CDR3 region has 16 residues. Germline assignment: CDR1 MDHEN and CDR2 SYDVKM. V shed 9 bases, J shed 9 bases, and the junction held 15 bases outside the gene matches. DNA for the CDR3: TGTGCCAGTCGGGCAGGATGGACTAGCGGGAGGGTTGGGCAGTACTTC. Translation gives CASRAGWTSGRVGQYF.

This chain joins TRBV6-5 and TRBJ2-7; D not certain. V was shortened by 7 bases and J by 4 bases, with 8 bases between the two germline ends. Germline CDR1 reads MNHEY; CDR2 reads SVGAGI. The CDR3 consists of 11 residues. For the CDR3, the DNA is TGTGCCAGCAAGGGAAATTACGAGCAGTACTTC. Its translation is CASKGNYEQYF.

The chain uses TRBV27 and TRBJ1-2; no clear D gene. The CDR3 loop spans 11 amino acids. Trimming cost V 5 bases and J 8 bases, with 9 bases left between them. In germline, CDR1 is MNHEY, CDR2 SMNVEV (reference sequence). Here the CDR3 DNA reads TGTGCCAGCAGTCACGGAGAAGGCTACACCTTC. Protein product: CASSHGEGYTF.

The genes are TRBV7-8 and TRBJ1-4; 10 positions agree with TRBD1. J lost 4 bases, V lost 5 bases, and 7 bases had no gene match. The germline gives CDR1 SGHVS, CDR2 FQNEAQ. The CDR3 extends over 16 amino acids. CDR3 nucleotide sequence: TGTGCCAGCAGCCCTCGGCGGGACAGGGGTAATGAAAAACTGTTTTTT. This translates into CASSPRRDRGNEKLFF.

The chain recombines TRBV18 with TRBJ2-7; D gene uncertain. CDR1 and CDR2 (germline): KGHSH, LQKENI. The CDR3 sequence is 15 residues long. V dropped 1 base and J dropped 3 bases, with 13 bases sitting between them. The CDR3 region is CASSPQGVGIYEQYF. The CDR3 DNA sequence: TGTGCCAGCTCACCACAGGGTGTGGGGATCTACGAGCAGTACTTC.

The chain recombines TRBV3-1 (or the pseudogene TRBV3-2) with TRBJ1-5; no firm D call. Germline V CDR1 and CDR2: LGHDT, YNNKEL (reference sequence). The CDR3 extends over 11 amino acids. V gave up 8 bases and J gave up 6 bases, with 8 bases separating them. This CDR3 is CASVRSQPQHF. In DNA form, the CDR3 reads TGTGCCAGCGTCCGGTCTCAGCCCCAGCATTTT.

The chain links TRBV10-3 to TRBJ2-7; D perhaps matches TRBD2 (5 bases). V was trimmed by 3 bases and J by 3 bases, leaving 12 bases between them. This CDR3 has 14 amino acids. CDR1 is ENHRY and CDR2 is SYGVKD in the germline V gene. In DNA form, the CDR3 reads TGTGCCATCAGTGAAAGCGCTAGCAACTACGAGCAGTACTTC. This codes for CAISESASNYEQYF.